The clone carrying this T cell receptor (beta chain) was observed a single time. The antigen remains unidentified. Repertoires were generated with immunoSEQ multiplex PCR, while TCRdb's copy carries only in-frame clones and drops some. The sample has roughly 120,000 clones; 85% to 90% are singletons. The data originate from a study of T cell responses to AZD1222 COVID-19 vaccine. Some second doses came at about 4 weeks and others at about 12 weeks; these were pooled. Study-wide points: CD4 TCRs linked to vaccination spanned spike, dominating at 160-218 and 743-854. Seropositive status at baseline applied to only six AZD1222 recipients. The study sampled repertoires only after the peak T cell response.

This TCR was recovered from an adult who received the AZD1222 COVID-19 vaccine. The sample consisted of peripheral blood, taken 28 days after the second AZD1222 dose.

CDR3 sequence: CASSWDLYEQYF. CDR3 bases: TGTGCCAGCAGCTGGGACCTCTACGAGCAGTACTTC. V usage is TRBV5-4 and J usage is TRBJ2-7; D tentatively reads TRBD1 or TRBD2 (5 bases each). CDR1 is SGHNT, CDR2 YYREEE, per germline (reference sequence). The ends were cut back, 3 bases at V and 3 bases at J, with 7 bases in the middle. There are 12 residues in the CDR3.